This passage covers 28 T cell receptor beta chains from one sample sequenced in a study of CD4 T cells in relation to SARS-CoV-2 and coronaviruses. Their specific antigens are unknown. CD4+ T cells from unexposed donors were obtained before the COVID-19 pandemic (2011-2018). CD4+ T cells were isolated from the cells after about nine days of culture. Sequencing used immunoSEQ multiplex PCR; TCRdb keeps in-frame clones, though not all of them. This table holds some 21,000 clones, more than 65% found once. The sample consisted of CD4+ T cells from PBMCs, cultured in vitro. All receptors derive from a human donor in good health.

This clone came up a few times. The chain links TRBV5-8 to TRBJ1-5; D unclear. Germline assignment: CDR1 SGHTS and CDR2 YDEGEE. Trimming shortened V by 3 bases and J by 1 base, and 11 bases separated the two germline ends. The CDR3 is 15 amino acids. CDR3 DNA: TGTGCCAGCAGCTCGAGCATTTCCAGCAATCAGCCCCAGCATTTT. This codes for CASSSSISSNQPQHF.

This chain links TRBV11-3 with TRBJ2-3; 9 bases map to TRBD1. The length of the CDR3 is 15 residues. Germline CDR1 is SGHNT and CDR2 is YENEEA. The V segment lost 1 base and the J segment 5 bases; nucleotides outside the gene matches: 4. The CDR3 loop is CASSLGTGGVDTQYF. The CDR3 DNA sequence: TGTGCCAGCAGCTTAGGTACAGGGGGCGTAGATACGCAGTATTTT. Full variable domain (remainder filled in from reference TRBV11-3 and TRBJ2-3): EAGVVQSPRYKIIEKKQPVAFWCNPISGHNTLYWYLQNLGQGPELLIRYENEEAVDDSQLPKDRFSAERLKGVDSTLKIQPAELGDSAVYLCASSLGTGGVDTQYFGPGTRLTVL.

This chain links TRBV6-5 with TRBJ1-1; D remains ambiguous. Trimming took 0 bases from V and 0 from J, leaving 11 bases between them. The CDR3 loop spans 16 amino acids. Germline lookup yields CDR1 MNHEY and CDR2 SVGAGI. CDR3 residues: CASSYSFGLMNTEAFF. Here the CDR3 DNA reads TGTGCCAGCAGTTACTCATTCGGACTAATGAACACTGAAGCTTTCTTT.

V and J are TRBV3-1 (or the pseudogene TRBV3-2) and TRBJ2-6; a weak D match, TRBD1 (5 bases). There are 15 residues in the CDR3. Germline V CDR1 and CDR2: LGHDT, YNNKEL (reference sequence). Deletions cut 1 base from V and 2 bases from J, with 6 bases between. CDR3 in amino acids: CASSQGRAGANVLTF. The DNA for the CDR3 is TGTGCCAGCAGCCAAGGCAGGGCTGGGGCCAACGTCCTGACTTTC.

J is TRBJ2-7 and V is TRBV5-5, with 9 bases matching TRBD2. This CDR3 has 15 amino acids. V was clipped by 1 base and J by 2 bases; unmatched bases: 4. The V gene's germline CDR1 is SGHKS and CDR2 YYEKEE (reference sequence). This CDR3 is CASSLWLAGPYEQYF. CDR3 coding DNA: TGTGCCAGCAGCTTGTGGCTAGCGGGACCCTACGAGCAGTACTTC.

The chain joins TRBV5-1 to TRBJ1-6, with D unclear. CDR1 is SGHRS, CDR2 YFSETQ, per germline. The CDR3 is 16 amino acids. The V and J ends lost 2 bases and 6 bases respectively, with 15 bases between them. The CDR3 DNA follows: TGCGCCAGCAGCTTAAATCTAGACCGACTTAATTCACCCCTCCACTTT. Amino acids: CASSLNLDRLNSPLHF.

The chain has TRBV21-1 and TRBJ2-5; the table's D call, TRBD1, was not checked against the DNA. TRBV21-1 is noted as a pseudogene. The CDR3 has 14 residues. The CDR3 sequence is CASSKVDRAETQYF. In DNA, the CDR3 is TGTGCCAGCAGCAAAGTTGACAGGGCAGAGACCCAGTACTTC.

The V call is TRBV3-1 (or the pseudogene TRBV3-2), the J call TRBJ2-7, with 13 positions matching TRBD2. With 1 base clipped from V and 3 bases from J, the junction kept 0 bases outside the gene matches. CDR1 and CDR2 (germline): LGHDT, YNNKEL (reference sequence). CDR3 length: 15 residues. CDR3 nucleotide sequence: TGTGCCAGCAGCCAAGGACTAGCGGGGGGCTACGAGCAGTACTTC. Its translation is CASSQGLAGGYEQYF.

V usage is TRBV4-1 and J usage is TRBJ2-6, with 8 bases identical to TRBD2. The CDR3 totals 20 residues. From germline, CDR1 is MGHRA and CDR2 YSYEKL. J was trimmed by 3 bases and V by 7 bases; bases with no gene match: 20. CDR3 sequence (DNA): TGCGCCAGCAAGCGGGGACCGGGACTAGAGAGGAGGGATGGGGCCAACGTCCTGACTTTC. It specifies CASKRGPGLERRDGANVLTF.

The chain carries TRBV5-1 and TRBJ2-5; 8 bases are shared with TRBD2. Germline assignment: CDR1 SGHRS and CDR2 YFSETQ. V lost 4 bases and J lost 1; bases outside the gene matches: 9. The CDR3 is made up of 16 amino acids. The CDR3 bases are TGCGCCAGCAGCACCGCGGGGGGACGGAGCCAAGAGACCCAGTACTTC. Protein sequence: CASSTAGGRSQETQYF.

This chain links TRBV6-6 with TRBJ2-7; D is uncertain. The V end lost 6 bases, the J end lost 4 bases, and 10 bases lay between the germline ends. CDR1 and CDR2 from the germline V gene are MNHNY and SVGAGI (reference sequence). The CDR3 spans 12 residues. CDR3 bases: TGTGCCAGCAGAAACTCATTATACGAGCAGTACTTC. Protein sequence: CASRNSLYEQYF.

The J gene is TRBJ2-3, the V gene TRBV5-1; D might be TRBD1 or TRBD2, each matching 5 bases. V lost 4 bases and J lost 4, with 7 bases in between. The CDR3 has 12 residues. Germline V CDR1 and CDR2: SGHRS, YFSETQ. CDR3 coding DNA: TGCGCCAGCAGCGGGGACGCAGATACGCAGTATTTT. Its protein is CASSGDADTQYF.

CDR3 region: CASSQDQGVTQYF. The CDR3 DNA follows: TGTGCCAGCAGCCAGGACCAGGGGGTGACCCAGTACTTC. The chain links TRBV7-2 to TRBJ2-5, with 7 nucleotides matching TRBD1. Looked up from germline, CDR1 is SGHTA and CDR2 is FQGNSA. The CDR3 is 13 amino acids. The V gene end was trimmed by 5 bases and the J gene end by 7 bases; junction bases not matched to a gene: 7.

The chain joins TRBV5-1 to TRBJ2-3; TRBD2 aligns across 8 bases. V shed 4 bases and J 3 bases; nucleotides not matched to a gene: 7. Per the germline V gene, CDR1 is SGHRS and CDR2 is YFSETQ. The CDR3 runs to 15 residues. Here the CDR3 DNA reads TGCGCCAGCAGCAGAGCGGGAGAGGGGACAGATACGCAGTATTTT. This translates into CASSRAGEGTDTQYF.

This clone showed up just a few times. The chain employs TRBV24-1 and TRBJ2-2; 14 bases align to TRBD2. This CDR3 comprises 19 residues. V was pared by 2 bases and J by 1 base, with 5 bases of the junction left unmatched. Germline CDR1 reads KGHDR; CDR2 reads SFDVKD. CDR3 residues: CATSDSGTSGGLNTGELFF. The DNA for the CDR3 is TGTGCCACCAGTGATTCGGGGACTAGCGGGGGACTGAACACCGGGGAGCTGTTTTTT.

This chain links TRBV30 with TRBJ1-2; D might be TRBD1 (6 bases). CDR3 size: 12 residues. The germline V gene has CDR1 GTSNPN and CDR2 SVGIG (reference sequence). Trimming stripped 0 bases from V and 6 bases from J, with 8 bases between. The CDR3 loop reads CAWSVQGDGYTF. The CDR3 DNA is TGTGCCTGGAGTGTACAGGGAGATGGCTACACCTTC.

The chain is built from TRBV6-6 and TRBJ2-1; D call uncertain. CDR3 length equals 11 residues. Trimming took off 11 bases at V and 2 bases at J, with 7 bases between the two ends. CDR1 is MNHNY and CDR2 is SVGAGI in the germline V gene (reference sequence). This chain's CDR3 is CAAAAYNEQFF. The DNA of the CDR3 is TGTGCCGCTGCGGCCTACAATGAGCAGTTCTTC.

The CDR3 sequence is CASSELSGYNEQFF. The CDR3, as DNA: TGTGCCAGTAGTGAGTTATCGGGGTACAATGAGCAGTTCTTC. The chain links TRBV19 to TRBJ2-1; a weak D match, TRBD2 (5 bases). This CDR3 comprises 14 residues. V dropped 5 bases and J dropped 4 bases, with 12 bases sitting between them. CDR1 and CDR2 from the germline V gene are LNHDA and SQIVND (reference sequence).

The J gene is TRBJ2-3, the V gene TRBV10-3; TRBD2 is a possible D gene (5 bases). With 6 bases removed from V and 1 base from J, the gap between germline ends came to 8 bases. The CDR3 contains 13 residues. CDR1 ENHRY and CDR2 SYGVKD come from the germline V gene. CDR3 amino acids: CAIRDLRTDTQYF. The CDR3, as DNA: TGTGCCATCAGGGACTTACGCACAGATACGCAGTATTTT.

V usage is TRBV20-1 and J usage is TRBJ1-2; D gene ambiguous. Trimming took 3 bases from V and 8 from J, leaving 10 bases between them. The CDR3 covers 11 residues. Germline V gives CDR1 DFQATT, CDR2 SNEGSKA (reference sequence). In DNA form, the CDR3 reads TGCAGTGCTAGTCTGGCGGAGGGCTACACCTTC. It codes for CSASLAEGYTF.

The chain combines TRBV19 with TRBJ2-1, with 9 bases identical to TRBD2. The CDR3 extends over 16 amino acids. Germline loops: CDR1 LNHDA, CDR2 SQIVND (reference sequence). V lost 3 bases to trimming and J lost 9 bases; unmatched junction nucleotides: 12. CDR3 amino acids: CASSILSGSSFGEQFF. In nucleotides, the CDR3 is TGTGCCAGTAGTATCCTTAGCGGGAGTTCTTTTGGTGAGCAGTTCTTC.

The chain couples TRBV18 to TRBJ1-1; 8 nucleotides agree with TRBD1. This CDR3 spans 15 amino acids. The J segment lost 5 bases and the V segment lost 4 bases, leaving 9 bases of the junction unmatched. Germline loops: CDR1 KGHSH, CDR2 LQKENI. DNA for the CDR3: TGTGCCAGCTCACTCTGGACAGGGAGGGCAACTGAAGCTTTCTTT. Translated, it gives CASSLWTGRATEAFF.

This clone was counted only a few times. The chain combines TRBV5-4 with TRBJ1-2, with 8 bases lining up with TRBD1. The V and J ends lost 3 bases and 5 bases, in that order; junction bases with no gene match: 3. The CDR3 consists of 13 residues. CDR1 and CDR2 (germline): SGHNT, YYREEE (reference sequence). The CDR3 sequence is CASSSRGLYGYTF. Written as DNA, the CDR3 is TGTGCCAGCAGCTCCAGGGGGCTTTATGGCTACACCTTC.

The chain has TRBV6-4 and TRBJ1-2; D remains ambiguous. Germline-derived CDR1 and CDR2 are MRHNA and SNTAGT. Trimming pared 3 bases from V and 8 bases from J, leaving 4 bases between. The CDR3 extends over 10 amino acids. CDR3 in amino acids: CASSEQGYTF. CDR3 DNA sequence: TGTGCCAGCAGTGAACAGGGCTACACCTTC.

This clone was detected a few times. V gene TRBV12-5 combines with J gene TRBJ1-5; the D gene is possibly TRBD1 (6 bases). Germline lookup yields CDR1 LGHNT and CDR2 FRNRAP. The CDR3 runs 15 residues. Trimming shortened V by 1 base and J by 4 bases, and 11 bases separated the two germline ends. The CDR3 protein is CASGLEGGGNQPQHF. The CDR3 DNA reads as TGTGCTAGTGGTTTGGAGGGGGGTGGAAATCAGCCCCAGCATTTT.

The genes are TRBV7-7 and TRBJ2-2, with TRBD1 matching 9 bases. The trim removed 5 bases at V and 4 bases at J, leaving 5 bases unmatched. Germline loops: CDR1 SSHAT, CDR2 FNYEAQ (reference sequence). This CDR3 comprises 15 residues. The CDR3 protein is CASSPLGQGTGELFF. CDR3 coding DNA: TGTGCCAGCAGCCCCTTGGGACAGGGCACCGGGGAGCTGTTTTTT.

This chain uses TRBV5-5 with TRBJ2-5; 14 nucleotides match TRBD2. The CDR3 is made up of 19 amino acids. V was pared by 4 bases and J by 0 bases, with 11 bases of the junction left unmatched. Germline CDR1 reads SGHKS; CDR2 reads YYEKEE (reference sequence). The CDR3: CASSPRWTSGRRNQETQYF. The CDR3 DNA sequence: TGTGCCAGCAGCCCCCGATGGACTAGCGGGAGGAGGAACCAAGAGACCCAGTACTTC.

The chain employs TRBV12-3 or TRBV12-4 and TRBJ1-5; D possibly corresponds to TRBD1 (6 bases). The length of the CDR3 is 13 residues. V shed 5 bases and J shed 7 bases, with 12 bases lying between them. DNA of the CDR3: TGTGCCAGCAGTCCGGACAGTTTCCAGCCCCAGCATTTT. Protein: CASSPDSFQPQHF.